This record looks at one T cell receptor beta chain sequence and its context. Its antigen is currently unknown. V was clipped by 4 bases and J by 4 bases, with 9 bases between them. The CDR3 is 13 amino acids. The sample comes from a study of response to subunit inactivated influenza vaccine. Regarding the study as a whole: The study's authors posited that every seasonal influenza vaccination enlists few new T cells.

TCRdb reprocessed the RT-PCR reads with MiXCR, giving one entry per CDR3 protein. This sample has 300,000 to 350,000 distinct CDR3 sequences; roughly 20% occur once, and the top ten carry around 10%. The starting material was PBMCs from blood, obtained around 22 months after vaccination. The V gene is TRBV12-3 or TRBV12-4, the J gene TRBJ2-3; D is perhaps TRBD2 (6 bases). The source of this sequence is a man between 50 and 70 years old who received an inactivated influenza vaccine. The CDR3 sequence: CASSSGTPDTQYF. The CDR3 nucleotides read TGTGCCAGCAGTTCAGGGACTCCAGATACGCAGTATTTT.